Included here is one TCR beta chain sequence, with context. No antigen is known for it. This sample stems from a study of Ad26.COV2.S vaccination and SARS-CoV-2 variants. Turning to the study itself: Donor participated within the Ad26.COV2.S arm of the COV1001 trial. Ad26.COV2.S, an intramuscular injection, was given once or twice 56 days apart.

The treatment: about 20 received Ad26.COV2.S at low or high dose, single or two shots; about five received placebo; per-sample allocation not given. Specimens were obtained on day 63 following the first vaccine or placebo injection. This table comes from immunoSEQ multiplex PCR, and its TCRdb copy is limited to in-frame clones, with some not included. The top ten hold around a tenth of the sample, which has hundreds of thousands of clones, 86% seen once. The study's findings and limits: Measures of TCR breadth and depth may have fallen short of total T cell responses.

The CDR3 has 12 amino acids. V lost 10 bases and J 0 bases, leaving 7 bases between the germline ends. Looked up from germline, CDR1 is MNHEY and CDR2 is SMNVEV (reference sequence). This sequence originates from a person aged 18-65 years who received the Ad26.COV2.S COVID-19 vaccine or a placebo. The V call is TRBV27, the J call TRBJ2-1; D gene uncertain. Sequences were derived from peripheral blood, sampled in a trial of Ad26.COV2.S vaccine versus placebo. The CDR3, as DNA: TGTGCCACCACGAGCTCCTACAATGAGCAGTTCTTC. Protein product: CATTSSYNEQFF.